The entry that follows covers one TCR beta chain sequence. This CDR3 spans 12 amino acids. Germline values: CDR1 SGHVS, CDR2 FNYEAQ. Trimming left V 1 base short and J 6 bases short, with 7 bases between. Every one of the donors was a Caucasian adult that lived in Nashville, Tennessee. The data derive from a study of shared clonotypes between healthy human individuals. Assay: immunoSEQ multiplex PCR; the TCRdb copy retains only in-frame clones and omits some. The sample shows 850,000 to 1,200,000 clones, 60% to 80% of them seen only once. The chain is built from TRBV7-6 and TRBJ2-7; D uncertain. Sequencing was done on a sample of memory CD4+ T cells sorted from blood. Regarding subset: CD45RA-negative fraction. The TCR comes from a young man in good health. CDR3 sequence (DNA): TGTGCCAGCAGCTTAGTAGCAGGCGAGCAGTACTTC. Its translation: CASSLVAGEQYF.